Sequencing of this T cell receptor (beta chain) was carried out in a study of OX40 agonist ivuxolimab in advanced cancers. In terms of the full investigation: Ivuxolimab was an agonistic, fully human IgG2 monoclonal antibody directed against OX40 (CD134), a costimulatory receptor. Three dose-escalation patients achieved partial responses, one with hepatocellular carcinoma and two with cutaneous melanoma. In the dose-escalation cohort, 75% to 90% of patients were male, and the mean age was 60 years with a range of roughly 20 to 80. Among the approximately 54 dose-escalation patients, some 20 had hepatocellular carcinoma, roughly 15 melanoma, 9 renal cell carcinoma and 9 head and neck cancer. Prior anti-PD-1, anti-PD-L1 or anti-CTLA-4 therapy was permitted, and checkpoint inhibitors had been received by roughly 42% of dose-escalation patients. The paper reports the monotherapy dose-escalation portion (N of about 50 patients) of the phase I ivuxolimab trial. Intravenous ivuxolimab was administered to patients every 2 weeks at six dose levels: 0.01, 0.1, 0.3, 1.5, 3 and 10 mg/kg. Peripheral TCRbeta sequencing was intended to test whether TCR sequence diversity was altered and clonal T-cell expansion was caused by ivuxolimab.

A remark on this clone: What antigen it recognizes has not been identified. Base qualities are missing; no much larger clone stands one base away.

The trial excluded patients who had a history of autoimmune disease or were on systemic immunosuppression. In every dose cohort, peripheral blood was drawn for TCR sequencing at baseline, cycle 4 day 1, and cycle 7 day 1. Samples came from an open-label, multicenter, first-in-human phase I dose-escalation trial of ivuxolimab. The trial enrolled adults with locally advanced or metastatic head and neck squamous cell, hepatocellular, melanoma or renal cell carcinoma. CD4+ and CD8+ T cells were sorted separately from peripheral blood before TCR sequencing. On the study overall, not on this receptor specifically: Low levels of normalized T-cell clonal expansion were also seen in some patients who did not respond. The antigen specificity of the clonally expanded peripheral T cells was not determined. Clonal expansion of both CD4+ and CD8+ blood T cells was observed from baseline to week 6 at doses 0.1 to 3.0 mg/kg. After ivuxolimab, CD8+ T cells had more expanded clones than CD4+ T cells on average. Partial responders in the 0.1-3.0 mg/kg groups had among the lowest normalized peripheral clonal expansion, especially among CD8+ T cells.

The germline V gene specifies SGHTA as CDR1 and FQGTGA as CDR2. Including cysteine and phenylalanine, the CDR3 has 14 amino acids. The CDR3 DNA has 42 bases and is translated from base 1. V is clipped by 1 base and J by 7 bases, and the sequence between their germline boundaries is 13 bases long. To sequence the TCRbeta CDR3 region, genomic DNA was isolated from the sorted cells. The immunoSEQ Assay was used to sequence the TCRbeta CDR3 regions. Drawn from immuneACCESS, this table holds only the in-frame rearrangements with V and J called that TCRdb kept. Clones are partly lost; checked studies trace under half to an unresolved V gene and leave the rest unexplained. The sample table lists more than 40,000 clones, around nine tenths of them with a count of one. Clones ranked in the top ten supply roughly 7.8% of the sample.

This chain joins TRBV7-3 to TRBJ1-2; no confident D gene assignment can be made. The input for sequencing was CD4+ or CD8+ T cells sorted from blood, taken in a trial of the OX40 agonist ivuxolimab. This TCR was recovered from an adult with an advanced solid tumor such as melanoma, head and neck, liver or kidney cancer. The DNA sequence is as follows: TGTGCCAGCAGCTTAAGACCATTTGGTGGTGGCTACACCTTC. Protein translation: CASSLRPFGGGYTF.